These 24 T cell receptor beta chains were all obtained from the same sample, sequenced in a study of control samples from healthy donors and cancer patients. Sequencing was performed with immunoSEQ multiplex PCR; in TCRdb, only in-frame clones are kept and a portion is missing. The sample records over 100,000 clones, around nine tenths being singletons. The sample was blood. The receptor set was obtained from a woman aged 45-65 years in good health.

The chain couples TRBV3-1 (or the pseudogene TRBV3-2) to TRBJ1-5; D remains ambiguous. Germline lookup yields CDR1 LGHDT and CDR2 YNNKEL (reference sequence). The CDR3 is 13 residues long. With 4 bases removed from V and 2 bases from J, the gap between germline ends came to 6 bases. CDR3 region: CASSPPGNQPQHF. The CDR3 bases are TGTGCCAGCAGCCCCCCGGGCAATCAGCCCCAGCATTTT.

This chain joins TRBV9 and TRBJ2-1; a weak D match, TRBD1 (5 bases). Germline V gene sequence: CDR1 SGDLS, CDR2 YYNGEE. Between the trimmed V and J ends, which lost 2 bases and 10 bases, there was a span of 7 bases. The CDR3 is made up of 11 amino acids. Here the CDR3 DNA reads TGTGCCAGCAGCGTGTCAGGGGAGCAGTTCTTC. Translating gives CASSVSGEQFF.

The chain couples TRBV5-1 to TRBJ1-1, with D perhaps TRBD1 (5 bases). The CDR3 is 13 residues long. V lost 4 bases to trimming and J lost 7 bases, with 14 bases between them. The germline CDR1 and CDR2 sequences are SGHRS and YFSETQ. CDR3 sequence: CASSPPGWGEAFF. The DNA for the CDR3 is TGCGCCAGCAGCCCCCCAGGGTGGGGTGAAGCTTTCTTT.

The rearrangement links TRBV24-1 to TRBJ2-1; 7 positions match TRBD2. Trimming removed 1 base from V and 3 bases from J; junction bases left unmatched: 8. The CDR3 is 17 residues long. The germline V gene encodes CDR1 KGHDR and CDR2 SFDVKD. Here the CDR3 reads CATSDFGAGLGYNEQFF. CDR3 sequence (DNA): TGTGCCACCAGTGATTTTGGAGCGGGATTGGGCTACAATGAGCAGTTCTTC.

The count of this clone is one. The V and J genes are TRBV6-1 and TRBJ2-5; 8 nucleotides agree with TRBD2. Germline V gene data show CDR1 as MNHNS and CDR2 as SASEGT. There are 13 residues in the CDR3. V lost 8 bases to trimming and J lost 5 bases; unmatched junction nucleotides: 7. CDR3 amino acids: CASGIAGFETQYF. CDR3 sequence (DNA): TGTGCCAGCGGGATAGCGGGGTTCGAGACCCAGTACTTC.

The rearrangement links TRBV27 to TRBJ2-2; possible D gene TRBD2, 5 bases. V was pared by 0 bases and J by 1 base, with 12 bases between. The CDR3 has 17 amino acids. Germline lookup yields CDR1 MNHEY and CDR2 SMNVEV (reference sequence). The CDR3 sequence is CASSLSGWERNTGELFF. The CDR3, as DNA: TGTGCCAGCAGTTTATCGGGCTGGGAGAGGAACACCGGGGAGCTGTTTTTT.

The gene calls are TRBV5-6 and TRBJ2-3; D is perhaps TRBD2 (5 bases). V lost 10 bases and J lost 3, with 18 bases in between. This CDR3 has 14 amino acids. The germline V gene encodes CDR1 SGHDT and CDR2 YYEEEE. The CDR3: CAREGSSPTDTQYF. Here the CDR3 DNA reads TGTGCCCGTGAGGGATCCTCTCCGACAGATACGCAGTATTTT.

V gene TRBV2 combines with J gene TRBJ2-3, with D uncertain. The V and J ends lost 9 bases and 2 bases respectively, with 18 bases between them. The CDR3 sequence is 15 residues long. Germline loops: CDR1 SNHLY, CDR2 FYNNEI. The CDR3 protein is CAREKSSYYTDTQYF. CDR3 nucleotide sequence: TGTGCCAGGGAAAAGTCGAGCTACTACACAGATACGCAGTATTTT.

The genes are TRBV30 and TRBJ2-6, with 9 nucleotides matching TRBD1. The trim removed 5 bases at V and 4 bases at J, leaving 12 bases unmatched. Germline V lookup: CDR1 GTSNPN, CDR2 SVGIG (reference sequence). The CDR3 has 17 amino acids. The CDR3 loop is CAWDRGKMGSGANVLTF. Written as DNA, the CDR3 is TGTGCCTGGGACAGGGGGAAAATGGGATCAGGGGCCAACGTCCTGACTTTC.

The CDR3 here is CASSLECGDLHKRNYEQYF. The CDR3 coding sequence is TGTGCCAGCAGCTTAGAGTGTGGGGATCTTCATAAACGGAACTACGAGCAGTACTTC. V usage is TRBV11-2 and J usage is TRBJ2-7; D ambiguous. There are 19 residues in the CDR3. Deletions cut 0 bases from V and 3 bases from J, with 24 bases between. Germline values: CDR1 SGHAT, CDR2 FQNNGV.

The rearrangement uses TRBV9 and TRBJ2-6; D remains ambiguous. This CDR3 has 14 amino acids. V dropped 7 bases and J dropped 1 base, with 9 bases sitting between them. Germline values: CDR1 SGDLS, CDR2 YYNGEE. The CDR3 sequence: CASGVASGANVLTF. The CDR3 coding sequence is TGTGCCAGCGGGGTAGCTTCTGGGGCCAACGTCCTGACTTTC.

This clone was found once. Other DNA sequences in the sample encode the same CDR3. The rearrangement uses TRBV9 and TRBJ2-2, with D perhaps matching TRBD2 (7 bases). This CDR3 has 15 amino acids. With 0 bases removed from V and 6 bases from J, the gap between germline ends came to 12 bases. From germline, CDR1 is SGDLS and CDR2 YYNGEE. The CDR3 sequence is CASSVAGGRAGELFF. CDR3 nucleotides: TGTGCCAGCAGCGTAGCCGGGGGGCGGGCCGGGGAGCTGTTTTTT.

This clone was seen once. This rearrangement joins TRBV19 to TRBJ2-7; TRBD1 aligns across 9 bases. Germline assignment: CDR1 LNHDA and CDR2 SQIVND (reference sequence). There are 14 residues in the CDR3. The ends lost 3 bases at V and 3 bases at J; junction bases unmatched: 3. The CDR3 loop is CASSISTGGYEQYF. The CDR3 DNA is TGTGCCAGTAGTATTTCGACAGGGGGCTACGAGCAGTACTTC.

The chain combines TRBV7-2 with TRBJ2-3; 14 bases are shared with TRBD2. The CDR3 is 15 residues long. The J segment lost 4 bases and the V segment lost 4 bases, leaving 1 base of the junction unmatched. The germline CDR1 and CDR2 sequences are SGHTA and FQGNSA. The CDR3 DNA reads as TGTGCCAGCAGCTGGGGACTAGCGGGAGCAGATACGCAGTATTTT. Amino acids: CASSWGLAGADTQYF.

The CDR3 region has the DNA TGTGCCTGGAGACAGTGGGAGAGTGAGACCCAGTACTTC. The encoded protein is CAWRQWESETQYF. V gene TRBV30 combines with J gene TRBJ2-5; D may be TRBD2 (5 bases). The CDR3 is 13 residues long. V lost 3 bases to trimming and J lost 5 bases, with 13 bases between them. Germline V CDR1 and CDR2: GTSNPN, SVGIG (reference sequence). Variable domain in full (rest from reference TRBV30 and TRBJ2-5): SQTIHQWPATLVQPVGSPLSLECTVEGTSNPNLYWYRQAAGRGLQLLFYSVGIGQISSEVPQNLSASRPQDRQFILSSKKLLLSDSGFYLCAWRQWESETQYFGPGTRLLVL.

The V gene is TRBV4-1, the J gene TRBJ1-1; D not certain. Trimming took 5 bases from V and 1 from J, leaving 11 bases between them. This CDR3 contains 14 residues. CDR1 MGHRA and CDR2 YSYEKL come from the germline V gene. CDR3 coding DNA: TGCGCCAGCAGCGGACCACTAAAGAACACTGAAGCTTTCTTT. Protein: CASSGPLKNTEAFF.

This clone came up once. This chain connects TRBV7-9 to TRBJ2-1; a weak D match, TRBD1 (6 bases). Trimming stripped 4 bases from V and 8 bases from J, with 12 bases between. This CDR3 has 13 amino acids. The germline V gene encodes CDR1 SEHNR and CDR2 FQNEAQ (reference sequence). The CDR3 reads CASSYLRGHEQFF. In DNA form, the CDR3 reads TGTGCCAGCAGCTACCTCAGGGGCCATGAGCAGTTCTTC.

J is TRBJ1-5 and V is TRBV29-1; 9 bases match TRBD1. The CDR3 has 14 amino acids. With V trimmed by 6 bases and J by 4 bases, 7 bases remained unmatched. Germline-derived CDR1 and CDR2 are SQVTM and ANQGSEA. CDR3 residues: CSVRTGTGNQPQHF. In nucleotides, the CDR3 is TGCAGCGTGCGTACCGGGACAGGGAATCAGCCCCAGCATTTT.

The chain carries TRBV12-5 and TRBJ2-1; 11 nucleotides line up with TRBD2. Germline loops: CDR1 LGHNT, CDR2 FRNRAP. The CDR3 runs 20 residues. V shed 2 bases, J shed 5 bases, and the junction held 17 bases outside the gene matches. CDR3 sequence: CASGLSRTSGLLHLNNEQFF. The CDR3 nucleotides read TGTGCTAGTGGTTTGTCAAGGACTAGCGGGTTGCTACATTTAAACAATGAGCAGTTCTTC.

The V and J genes are TRBV5-1 and TRBJ2-5; TRBD2 aligns across 9 bases. Trimming at V came to 3 bases and at J to 2 bases, leaving 11 bases not matched to a gene. The CDR3 sequence is 17 residues long. Germline V gives CDR1 SGHRS, CDR2 YFSETQ. Here the CDR3 DNA reads TGCGCCAGCAGCTCGTCACGTAGCGGGGGCGCACAAGAGACCCAGTACTTC. It yields the protein CASSSSRSGGAQETQYF.

V usage is TRBV29-1 and J usage is TRBJ2-3, with D maybe TRBD1 (6 bases). In germline, CDR1 is SQVTM, CDR2 ANQGSEA. The CDR3 has 12 amino acids. V was pared by 7 bases and J by 1 base, with 9 bases between. The CDR3: CSDRVGTDTQYF. In nucleotides, the CDR3 is TGCAGCGACAGGGTTGGCACAGATACGCAGTATTTT.

Of note for this clone: The same CDR3 arises from other DNA sequences in this sample as well. V gene TRBV29-1 combines with J gene TRBJ1-1, with D possibly being TRBD1 (6 bases). CDR3 length equals 12 residues. From germline, CDR1 is SQVTM and CDR2 ANQGSEA. The ends were cut back, 6 bases at V and 0 bases at J, with 8 bases in the middle. The CDR3 nucleotides are TGCAGCGTGGGACACTTGAACACTGAAGCTTTCTTT. Its protein is CSVGHLNTEAFF.

This chain links TRBV5-6 with TRBJ2-4; no firm D call. V shed 2 bases and J shed 1 base, with 10 bases lying between them. Germline lookup yields CDR1 SGHDT and CDR2 YYEEEE. The CDR3 runs 15 residues. This CDR3 reads CASSLGPTAKNIQYF. DNA for the CDR3: TGTGCCAGCAGCTTAGGGCCCACGGCCAAAAACATTCAGTACTTC.

This clone came up once. The V and J genes are TRBV6-4 and TRBJ1-1; no definite D call. Germline V lookup: CDR1 MRHNA, CDR2 SNTAGT. This CDR3 is 14 amino acids long. Trimming shortened V by 5 bases and J by 3 bases, and 13 bases separated the two germline ends. The CDR3 bases are TGTGCCAGCAGTAGGAGTCCTTGGGACACTGAAGCTTTCTTT. Residues: CASSRSPWDTEAFF.